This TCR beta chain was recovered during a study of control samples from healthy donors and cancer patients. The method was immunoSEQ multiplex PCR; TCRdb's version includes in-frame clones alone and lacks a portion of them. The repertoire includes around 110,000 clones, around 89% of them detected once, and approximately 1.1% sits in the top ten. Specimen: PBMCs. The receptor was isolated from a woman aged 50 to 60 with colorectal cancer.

In nucleotides, the CDR3 is TGTGCCAGCAGCCAAGTAAGAGGGAATTCACCCCTCCACTTT. Amino acids: CASSQVRGNSPLHF. The rearrangement joins TRBV3-1 (or the pseudogene TRBV3-2) to TRBJ1-6; D not resolved. The CDR3 totals 14 residues. Germline assignment: CDR1 LGHDT and CDR2 YNNKEL (reference sequence). Trimming removed 1 base from V and 7 bases from J, with 8 bases in between.